Presented here are 18 T cell receptor beta chains from one specimen sequenced in a study of glioma-infiltrating T cells. The iRepertoire nested amplicon-rescue multiplex PCR amplified TCR alpha and beta CDR3s from RNA. TCRdb recomputed calls from the multiplex PCR reads with MiXCR, one row per CDR3 protein. The sample consists of roughly 200,000 distinct CDR3 sequences, 30% to 40% of them appearing once. Sequenced input: glioma tissue, nonneoplastic brain tissue, or PBMCs (not recorded which). The source is a human donor with low-grade glioma or glioblastoma, undergoing nonglioma brain surgery, or in good health (not recorded which).

Concerning this clonotype: An end of the junction differs from the germline gene, which may be a read error. The chain couples TRBV7-2 to TRBJ2-7, with D maybe TRBD2 (5 bases). The length of the CDR3 is 13 residues. Germline CDR1 SGHTA, CDR2 FQGNSA. The DNA of the CDR3 is TGTGTCAGCAGCTTGCCGGGGAACCACGAGCAGTACTTC. As protein: CVSSLPGNHEQYF.

Worth noting for this clonotype: A much larger clonotype is one base distant, so this may be a read error. The rearrangement uses TRBV6-1 and TRBJ1-5; D might be TRBD1 (6 bases). The CDR3 is made up of 15 amino acids. The germline V gene has CDR1 MNHNS and CDR2 SASEGT. CDR3 sequence (DNA): TGTGCCATCAGTGAGTCTGGGGGGGGCGATCAGTCCCAGCATTTT. Translated, it gives CAISESGGGDQSQHF.

About this clonotype itself: A much more abundant neighbour one base away suggests this may be a read error. This chain uses TRBV7-8 with TRBJ2-7; no firm D call. The germline CDR1 and CDR2 sequences are SGHVS and FQNEAQ. Trimming shortened V by 6 bases and J by 0 bases, and 15 bases separated the two germline ends. This CDR3 contains 15 residues. The CDR3 sequence is CASRPWAGSSYEQYF. The CDR3 coding sequence is TGTGCCAGCAGGCCTTGGGCAGGAAGCTCCTACGAGCAGTACTTC.

The table lists this clonotype with a few counts. This chain connects TRBV7-9 to TRBJ2-7; 7 positions agree with TRBD1. The germline gives CDR1 SEHNR, CDR2 FQNEAQ (reference sequence). The CDR3 is 14 amino acids. Trimming removed 5 bases from V and 2 bases from J; junction bases left unmatched: 6. CDR3 sequence: CASSPTGSAYEQYF. CDR3 in DNA: TGTGCCAGCAGCCCGACAGGGTCCGCCTACGAGCAGTACTTC.

This clonotype was seen ten or more times. The chain has TRBV2 and TRBJ2-7; TRBD2 is a possible D gene (6 bases). The CDR3 sequence is 14 residues long. V was cut by 4 bases and J by 1 base, with 11 bases left in between. The germline V gene has CDR1 SNHLY and CDR2 FYNNEI. This chain's CDR3 is CASSVGGRSYEQYF. For the CDR3, the DNA is TGTGCCAGCAGTGTGGGGGGACGTTCCTACGAGCAGTACTTC. The variable domain in full, completed from reference TRBV2 and TRBJ2-7, reads EPEVTQTPSHQVTQMGQEVILRCVPISNHLYFYWYRQILGQKVEFLVSFYNNEISEKSEIFDDQFSVERPDGSNFTLKIRSTKLEDSAMYFCASSVGGRSYEQYFGPGTRLTVT.

This clonotype was seen more than once but under ten times. This chain joins TRBV4-1 and TRBJ2-7; the match to TRBD2 covers 13 bases. Trimming took 4 bases from V and 3 from J; bases not matched to a gene: 12. CDR3 length equals 18 residues. Germline CDR1 reads MGHRA; CDR2 reads YSYEKL. CDR3 loop: CASSPRSTTSGRNYEQYF. CDR3 nucleotides: TGCGCCAGCAGCCCTCGATCAACGACTAGCGGGAGGAACTACGAGCAGTACTTC.

This chain joins TRBV9 and TRBJ2-3; tentatively, D is TRBD2 (6 bases). This CDR3 spans 15 amino acids. Germline CDR1 SGDLS, CDR2 YYNGEE. The V and J ends lost 0 bases and 3 bases respectively, with 11 bases between them. The CDR3 nucleotides are TGTGCCAGCAGCGTAGGGGGGACTGGTACAGATACGCAGTATTTT. Its translation is CASSVGGTGTDTQYF.

The sample holds many counts of this clonotype. This chain connects TRBV6-1 to TRBJ2-7, with TRBD2 as a possible D gene (6 bases). The CDR3 has 12 amino acids. CDR1 MNHNS and CDR2 SASEGT come from the germline V gene. Trimming pared 8 bases from V and 7 bases from J, leaving 15 bases between. CDR3 nucleotide sequence: TGTGCCAGCCGAGCGGAGGCGGGAGAGCAGTACTTC. It yields the protein CASRAEAGEQYF.

This clonotype was observed many times. The chain combines TRBV20-1 with TRBJ2-7; the D gene is possibly TRBD2 (5 bases). V was pared by 3 bases and J by 7 bases, with 22 bases between. Germline V gene sequence: CDR1 DFQATT, CDR2 SNEGSKA (reference sequence). The CDR3 runs to 15 residues. CDR3 sequence reads: CSASDRSVSTLEQYF. In DNA form, the CDR3 reads TGCAGTGCTAGTGACCGTAGCGTATCGACCTTGGAGCAGTACTTC.

This clonotype showed up many times. V usage is TRBV27 and J usage is TRBJ2-1; 7 bases fit TRBD1. V dropped 6 bases and J dropped 1; count of bases not matched to a gene: 6. There are 15 residues in the CDR3. From germline, CDR1 is MNHEY and CDR2 SMNVEV (reference sequence). CDR3 sequence: CASSPTGQSYNEQFF. The DNA for the CDR3 is TGTGCCAGCAGCCCCACGGGACAGTCCTACAATGAGCAGTTCTTC.

This clonotype was picked up a small number of times. The chain combines TRBV4-3 with TRBJ1-3; tentatively, D is TRBD1 (6 bases). The V gene lost 0 bases and the J gene lost 2 bases, with 11 bases spanning the gap. Germline CDR1 reads LGHNA; CDR2 reads YSLEER. The length of the CDR3 is 16 residues. This CDR3 reads CASSQDRAGAGNTIYF. DNA of the CDR3: TGCGCCAGCAGCCAAGATAGGGCAGGGGCTGGAAACACCATATATTTT.

The sample holds many counts of this clonotype. The chain joins TRBV6-2 or TRBV6-3 to TRBJ2-7; possibly TRBD2 for D (5 bases). This CDR3 has 14 residues. CDR1 MNHEY and CDR2 SVGEGT come from the germline V gene. Trimming cost V 5 bases and J 4 bases, with 15 bases left between them. CDR3 in DNA: TGTGCCAGCAGTCAAGGAACACCGGGGTACGAGCAGTACTTC. Its translation is CASSQGTPGYEQYF.

This clonotype was picked up many times. The rearrangement uses TRBV3-1 and TRBJ2-3; TRBD2 matches 10 bases. CDR1 and CDR2 from the germline V gene are LGHDT and YNNKEL (reference sequence). The CDR3 is 15 amino acids. Losses at the gene ends were 6 bases for V and 0 bases for J; bases not matched to a gene: 3. The CDR3 nucleotides are TGTGCCAGCAGAACGACTAGCGGGAGCACAGATACGCAGTATTTT. This sequence encodes CASRTTSGSTDTQYF.

CDR3 DNA: TGTGCCACCAAGAAAGGGAACTATGGCTACACCTTC. This translates into CATKKGNYGYTF. The chain employs TRBV7-9 and TRBJ1-2; D call uncertain. Germline V gene sequence: CDR1 SEHNR, CDR2 FQNEAQ (reference sequence). V shed 10 bases and J shed 2 bases, with 11 bases lying between them. The CDR3 sequence is 12 residues long.

Note on this clonotype: A much larger clone lies a single base off, so this may be a read error. The chain joins TRBV12-3 or TRBV12-4 to TRBJ2-7; D is undetermined. This CDR3 region has 13 residues. The CDR3 DNA sequence: TGTGCCAGCAGTCAGGACGGCACCTACGAGGAGTACTTC. Amino acids: CASSQDGTYEEYF.

Notes on this clonotype: One junction end does not reproduce the germline sequence, and a read error may be involved. The CDR3 reads CASSQTPNTEAIF. For the CDR3, the DNA is TGTGCCAGCAGCCAGACACCTAACACTGAAGCTATCTTT. The V and J genes are TRBV3-1 and TRBJ1-1; D uncertain. CDR3 size: 13 residues. CDR1 is LGHDT and CDR2 is YNNKEL in the germline V gene (reference sequence).

On this clonotype: At one end, the junction sequence differs from germline, possibly due to a read error. The V call is TRBV29-1, the J call TRBJ2-7, with D perhaps matching TRBD2 (6 bases). This CDR3 has 13 residues. Per germline, CDR1 SQVTM and CDR2 ANQGSEA. CDR3 sequence reads: CSVAQGLSNEQYF. DNA for the CDR3: TGCAGCGTTGCGCAGGGACTCTCCAACGAGCAGTACTTC.

The sample holds many counts of this clonotype. The V and J genes are TRBV27 and TRBJ2-7, with TRBD2 identical over 8 bases. The CDR3 has 20 residues. In germline, CDR1 is MNHEY, CDR2 SMNVEV (reference sequence). J gave up 0 bases and V 6 bases, and 22 bases lay outside the gene matches. CDR3 bases: TGTGCCAGCAGCCACGTCGGTAATAGCGGGACTTATCCTTCCTCCTACGAGCAGTACTTC. Translated, it gives CASSHVGNSGTYPSSYEQYF.